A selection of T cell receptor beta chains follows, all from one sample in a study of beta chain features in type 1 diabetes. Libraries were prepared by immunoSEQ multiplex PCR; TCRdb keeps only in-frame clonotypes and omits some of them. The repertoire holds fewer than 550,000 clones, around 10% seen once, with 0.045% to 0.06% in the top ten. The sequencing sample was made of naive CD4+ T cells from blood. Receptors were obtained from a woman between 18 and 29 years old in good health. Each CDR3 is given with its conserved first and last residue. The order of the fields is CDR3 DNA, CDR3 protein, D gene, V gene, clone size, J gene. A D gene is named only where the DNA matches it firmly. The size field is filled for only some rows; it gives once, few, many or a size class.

TGTGCCAGCGGCAGGGATAATGAAAAACTGTTTTTT CASGRDNEKLFF . TRBV7-9 . TRBJ1-4
TGCGCCAGCAGCTTGGCCGGACTAGCGGACCCCTCCTACAATGAGCAGTTCTTC CASSLAGLADPSYNEQFF TRBD2 TRBV5-1 . TRBJ2-1
TGTGCCAGCAGTCAACGGACAGGGGAAGAGACCCAGTACTTC CASSQRTGEETQYF TRBD1 TRBV6-5 few TRBJ2-5
TGCGCCAGCAGCGCGACACTAGCGAGGGAGGTCTACAATGAGCAGTTCTTC CASSATLAREVYNEQFF TRBD2 TRBV4-1 few TRBJ2-1
TGTGCCAGCAGCTTAATCGGCGTTTCTGAGCAGTTCTTC CASSLIGVSEQFF . TRBV7-3 . TRBJ2-1
TGTGCCAGTAGTACCCCTTTGCAGCCCCAGCATTTT CASSTPLQPQHF . TRBV19 few TRBJ1-5
TGTGCCAGCAGCTTAAGGGTCCGGGGTCCATCCTACAATGAGCAGTTCTTC CASSLRVRGPSYNEQFF . TRBV7-2 . TRBJ2-1
TGTGCCTGGACATCCGGGTACTCTGGAAACACCATATATTTT CAWTSGYSGNTIYF . TRBV30 . TRBJ1-3
TGTGCCAGTAGTATTGGCGGGACTATCTACAATGAGCAGTTCTTC CASSIGGTIYNEQFF TRBD2 TRBV19 . TRBJ2-1
TGTGCCAGCAGCCAAGATTCGCTAAGCGGGAGATCAGGGAACAATGAGCAGTTCTTC CASSQDSLSGRSGNNEQFF TRBD2 TRBV4-2 . TRBJ2-1
TGTGCCAGCAGCTTAGTTGGTAGTTTCTCTGGGGCCAACGTCCTGACTTTC CASSLVGSFSGANVLTF . TRBV7-2 . TRBJ2-6
TGTGCCAGCAGCCGACTAGTTTTTGAGACCCAGTACTTC CASSRLVFETQYF . TRBV6-5 . TRBJ2-5
TGCGCCAGCAGCTTGGCGGGGGTACGACGTTCTAGCACAGATACGCAGTATTTT CASSLAGVRRSSTDTQYF . TRBV5-1 . TRBJ2-3
TGTGCCAGCAGCCAAGTGAGCAGGGTAAACGGGGATACGCAGTATTTT CASSQVSRVNGDTQYF . TRBV4-2 few TRBJ2-3
TGTGCCAGCAGCCAAGGGCTAGGACCAGATACGCAGTATTTT CASSQGLGPDTQYF . TRBV14 . TRBJ2-3
TGTGCCAGCAGCGCCAGGGAAGCTACCGGGGAGCTGTTTTTT CASSAREATGELFF . TRBV9 few TRBJ2-2
TGCGCCAGCAACCGTGGTGGGACAGGGGGCTACGAGCAGTACTTC CASNRGGTGGYEQYF TRBD1 TRBV5-1 few TRBJ2-7
TGCGCCAGCAGCCCTTTTGGAGGAACAGATACGCAGTATTTT CASSPFGGTDTQYF . TRBV5-1 . TRBJ2-3
TGTGCCAGCAGCCGACAGGGTCGCAATCAGCCCCAGCATTTT CASSRQGRNQPQHF TRBD1 TRBV7-9 . TRBJ1-5